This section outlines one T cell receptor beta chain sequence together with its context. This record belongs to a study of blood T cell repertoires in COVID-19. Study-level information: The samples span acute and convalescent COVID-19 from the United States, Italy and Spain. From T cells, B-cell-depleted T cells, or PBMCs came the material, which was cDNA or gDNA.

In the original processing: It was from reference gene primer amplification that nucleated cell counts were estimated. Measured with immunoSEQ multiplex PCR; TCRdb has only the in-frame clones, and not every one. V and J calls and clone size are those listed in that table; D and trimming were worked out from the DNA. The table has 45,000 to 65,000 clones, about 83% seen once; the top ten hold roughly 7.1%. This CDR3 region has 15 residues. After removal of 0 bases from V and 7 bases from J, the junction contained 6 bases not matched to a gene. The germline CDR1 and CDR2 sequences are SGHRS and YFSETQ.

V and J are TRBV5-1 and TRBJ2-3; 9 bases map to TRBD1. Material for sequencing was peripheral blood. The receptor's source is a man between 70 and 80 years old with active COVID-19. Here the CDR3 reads CASSLDGTGINTQYF. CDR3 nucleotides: TGCGCCAGCAGCTTGGATGGGACAGGGATCAATACGCAGTATTTT.